This T cell receptor (beta chain) derives from a study of Ad26.COV2.S vaccination and SARS-CoV-2 variants. Turning to the study itself: Donor was one of the participants in the Ad26.COV2.S arm of the COV1001 trial. General study results and limits: Researchers cautioned that TCR breadth and depth analyses may have underestimated total T cell responses.

Concerning this clone: Its antigen remains unidentified.

The table came from immunoSEQ multiplex PCR; TCRdb's copy has only in-frame clones and leaves some out. The sample has some 290,000 clones, around four fifths seen once; the top ten hold around 2.2%. This sample's treatment: some 20 received Ad26.COV2.S at low or high dose, single or two shots; roughly 5 received placebo; per-sample allocation not given. Following the first vaccine or placebo injection, samples were taken on day 63. The donor was a Boston adult aged 18-55 years. Immunization relied on an Ad26 vector, which expressed Wuhan-strain SARS-CoV-2 spike. Sample: peripheral blood, taken in a trial of Ad26.COV2.S vaccine versus placebo. The sequence was collected from a person aged 18-65 years who received the Ad26.COV2.S COVID-19 vaccine or a placebo.

The DNA of the CDR3 is TGTGCCAGCAGTTACTCGCTCTACCTTGAAGCTTTCTTT. Protein product: CASSYSLYLEAFF. The chain joins TRBV6-6 to TRBJ1-1; D uncertain. Germline V gene sequence: CDR1 MNHNY, CDR2 SVGAGI (reference sequence). Trimming took 0 bases from V and 7 from J, leaving 9 bases between them. This CDR3 region has 13 residues.